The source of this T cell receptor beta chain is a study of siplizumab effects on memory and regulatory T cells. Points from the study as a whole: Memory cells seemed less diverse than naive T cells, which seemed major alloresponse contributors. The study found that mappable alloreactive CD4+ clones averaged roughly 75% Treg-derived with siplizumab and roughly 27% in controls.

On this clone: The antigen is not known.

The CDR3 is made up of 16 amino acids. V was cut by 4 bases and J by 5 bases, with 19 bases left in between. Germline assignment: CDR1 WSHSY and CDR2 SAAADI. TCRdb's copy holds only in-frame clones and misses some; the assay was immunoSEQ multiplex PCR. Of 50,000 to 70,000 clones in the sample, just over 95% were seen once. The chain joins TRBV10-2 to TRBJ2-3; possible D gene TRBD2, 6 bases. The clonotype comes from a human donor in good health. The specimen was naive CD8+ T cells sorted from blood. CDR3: CASSVGMDRGIDTQYF. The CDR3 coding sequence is TGCGCCAGCAGTGTTGGGATGGACCGGGGGATAGATACGCAGTATTTT.